The rows below give T cell receptor beta chains drawn from one sample of a study of CXCR3-negative and CXCR3-positive naive CD8 T cells. From the 5' RACE reads, TCRdb lists one entry per CDR3 protein and no DNA. This listing includes 8,800 or so distinct CDR3 sequences. Input material: naive CXCR3- CD8+ T cells from blood. These receptors came from a human donor in good health. Some clones in this sample may be carry-over from other donors' samples. Each CDR3 is given with its conserved first and last residue. Only part of the rows carry a size: once, few, many, or a class if the clone is expanded.

TRBJ2-5 TRBV2 . CASSRERQGGQETQYF
TRBJ2-3 TRBV12-3/TRBV12-4 . CASSRGGSTDTQYF
TRBJ2-1 TRBV5-1 medium-sized CASSLMAGGPDNEQFF
TRBJ1-1 TRBV12-5 . CASGLGDSSAEAFF
TRBJ1-1 TRBV29-1 medium-sized CSGRGARLSNTEAFF
TRBJ2-2 TRBV20-1 . CSARALAGAGTGELFF
TRBJ2-1 TRBV11-2 . CASSLASGGPGEQFF
TRBJ2-7 TRBV10-3 . CAISESSGLIYEQYF
TRBJ2-3 TRBV6-6 . CASSSAPGDTQYF
TRBJ2-5 TRBV12-5 . CASGWDREETQYF
TRBJ2-7 TRBV6-5 . CASSPLAGGPHEQYF
TRBJ2-4 TRBV10-2 medium-sized CASSEDSSKNIQYF
TRBJ2-7 TRBV29-1 medium-sized CSVQSVLAYEQYF
TRBJ2-7 TRBV5-1 . CASSLEGSYEQYF
TRBJ2-1 TRBV6-5 . CASSYSMSGSLNEQFF
TRBJ2-1 TRBV4-1 medium-sized CASSQDSTIYNEQFF
TRBJ2-7 TRBV11-2 . CASSLEVNRDEQYF